Listed below are T cell receptor beta chains from one sample, sequenced in a study of T cell responses to AZD1222 COVID-19 vaccine. Clones were read by immunoSEQ multiplex PCR, and TCRdb kept only the in-frame ones, dropping some. The data show under 200,000 clones, 85% to 95% seen once. The sample here was peripheral blood, taken 28 days after the second dose of the MenACWY control vaccine. These receptors originate from an adult who received the MenACWY meningococcal vaccine as a control. Each CDR3 is given with its conserved first and last residue.

TRBJ1-6,TRBV2,CATQALRAGNSPLHF
TRBJ1-3,TRBV30,CACESYGNTIYF
TRBJ2-7,TRBV15,CATSRPRDPTWDEQYF
TRBJ1-2,TRBV4-1,CASSQPGQFYGYTF
TRBJ2-4,TRBV7-9,CASSLGGEGKNIQYF
TRBJ1-1,TRBV19,CASTQTLWNTEAFF
TRBJ1-4,TRBV25-1,CASSEWVGGTNEKLFF
TRBJ1-2,TRBV6-1,CASSEAGDFYGYTF
TRBJ1-5,TRBV7-8,CASSRDRDQPQHF
TRBJ2-7,TRBV6-5,CASSITQSREQYF
TRBJ2-7,TRBV19,CASSTLAASSYEQYF
TRBJ2-7,TRBV28,CASSLGLAGTEQYF
TRBJ2-1,TRBV9,CASSTRREGDNEQFF
TRBJ2-5,TRBV24-1,CATSDPLGGETQYF
TRBJ2-2,TRBV10-3,CAGGTNTGELFF
TRBJ2-1,TRBV30,CAWSRGGSHNEQFF
TRBJ1-1,TRBV7-7,CASSRYEGPNTEAFF
TRBJ1-1,TRBV19,CASSINGGQGTEAFF
TRBJ1-2,TRBV3-1/TRBV3-2,CASSQASTNYGYTF
TRBJ1-2,TRBV7-2,CASRVDRANGYTF
TRBJ2-1,TRBV9,CASSVDGGPHAYNEQFF
TRBJ2-3,TRBV7-9,CASTRTDTQYF
TRBJ2-1,TRBV18,CASSPTDWKNEQFF
TRBJ1-4,TRBV11-2,CASSLELWSKNEKLFF
TRBJ2-7,TRBV5-8,CASSKMGQSLSEQYF
TRBJ1-2,TRBV4-3,CASSQDLGTAGYTF
TRBJ1-1,TRBV11-3,CASSPRRLNTEAFF
TRBJ2-1,TRBV5-1,CASSLLNEQFF
TRBJ2-5,TRBV5-6,CASSLLGPRNPQYF
TRBJ1-6,TRBV6-1,CASSESRGSPLHF
TRBJ2-1,TRBV19,CASSMFGDREDEQFF
TRBJ1-5,TRBV5-6,CASSLSSGARGNQPQHF
TRBJ2-7,TRBV6-5,CASSPPLGGIYEQYF
TRBJ1-4,TRBV18,CASSAEVGTRNEKLFF
TRBJ2-5,TRBV18,CASSPKLAGVGKTQYF
TRBJ1-3,TRBV7-2,CASSFYAGVSGNTIYF
TRBJ1-1,TRBV2,CASSERRVTNTEAFF
TRBJ1-4,TRBV19,CASRNRPVGKLFF
TRBJ2-3,TRBV18,CASSPGGRTDTQYF
TRBJ1-2,TRBV5-1,CASSLGEGAEGYTF
TRBJ2-2,TRBV29-1,CSATSGDTGELFF
TRBJ2-2,TRBV7-8,CASSLGGSSGELFF